The 9 T cell receptor beta chains below all came from one sample that was sequenced in a study of cytomegalovirus exposure and HLA in healthy donors (dated by TCRdb to about 2017). Libraries were prepared through the immunoSEQ multiplex PCR assay. A mixture of 60 forward primers for TCR Vbeta segments and 13 reverse primers for TCR Jbeta segments was used in the multiplex PCR. Sourced from immuneACCESS, this table was stored by TCRdb with only in-frame sequences that have V and J called. A share of the clones is absent; for the studies checked, an unresolved V gene accounts for under half, and the remainder has no known explanation. This sample holds about 98,000 clones; roughly two thirds were observed only once. The top ten hold over 0.95% of the sample. Sample: PBMCs. These receptors came from a female donor in good health and CMV-seronegative.

The chain recombines TRBV4-3 with TRBJ1-5; D unresolved. V was pared by 0 bases and J by 7 bases, with 16 bases between. The CDR3 loop spans 16 amino acids. Germline loops: CDR1 LGHNA, CDR2 YSLEER. CDR3 coding DNA: TGCGCCAGCAGCCAAGATTACGTTGAGAGGAGGCAGCCCCAGCATTTT. Translating gives CASSQDYVERRQPQHF.

This chain joins TRBV2 and TRBJ1-1; D is undetermined. The CDR3 totals 13 residues. Germline CDR1 reads SNHLY; CDR2 reads FYNNEI. Between the trimmed V and J ends, which lost 6 bases and 3 bases, there was a span of 11 bases. The CDR3 protein is CASSLDSDTEAFF. The CDR3 DNA sequence: TGTGCCAGCAGCCTAGACTCAGACACTGAAGCTTTCTTT.

This clone appeared a few times. This chain connects TRBV27 to TRBJ1-5, with a tentative D call TRBD1 (6 bases). Trimming removed 2 bases at V and 6 bases at J, with 14 bases between. The CDR3 consists of 15 residues. Germline loops: CDR1 MNHEY, CDR2 SMNVEV (reference sequence). The CDR3 DNA sequence: TGTGCCAGCAGTTTAAGGGGCCAACAGGGTCAGCCCCAGCATTTT. Amino acids: CASSLRGQQGQPQHF.

The chain recombines TRBV5-6 with TRBJ2-6, with TRBD1 identical over 9 bases. In germline, CDR1 is SGHDT, CDR2 YYEEEE. The CDR3 totals 17 residues. V lost 3 bases to trimming and J lost 7 bases; unmatched junction nucleotides: 11. The CDR3 region is CASSSGQGRLSANVLTF. The CDR3 nucleotides read TGTGCCAGCAGCTCGGGACAGGGAAGGTTATCTGCCAACGTCCTGACTTTC.

This chain uses TRBV23-1 with TRBJ2-1, with D possibly TRBD1 on 7 matching bases. TRBV23-1 is an open reading frame, and its role is uncertain. Trimming took off 1 base at V and 0 bases at J, with 25 bases between the two ends. CDR3 length: 21 residues. CDR3 amino acids: CASSQYPHPIAGQRSYNEQFF. Here the CDR3 DNA reads TGCGCCAGCAGTCAATATCCCCACCCCATCGCGGGACAGCGCTCCTACAATGAGCAGTTCTTC.

The gene calls are TRBV6-5 and TRBJ1-5; no reliable D call. With 6 bases removed from V and 2 bases from J, the gap between germline ends came to 14 bases. Germline CDR1 reads MNHEY; CDR2 reads SVGAGI. The CDR3 covers 15 residues. The CDR3 loop is CASSRSGAGNQPQHF. The CDR3 region has the DNA TGTGCCAGCAGCCGTAGCGGAGCGGGCAATCAGCCCCAGCATTTT.

The gene calls are TRBV28 and TRBJ1-3; D remains ambiguous. Germline V gene sequence: CDR1 MDHEN, CDR2 SYDVKM. Trimming removed 3 bases from V and 0 bases from J, with 12 bases in between. The CDR3 length is 16 residues. This CDR3 is CASSFAAEFSGNTIYF. Here the CDR3 DNA reads TGTGCCAGCAGTTTCGCAGCGGAATTCTCTGGAAACACCATATATTTT.

The rearrangement uses TRBV10-1 and TRBJ2-2; the D gene is possibly TRBD2 (6 bases). Germline V gene sequence: CDR1 WNHNN, CDR2 SYGVQD (reference sequence). The CDR3 is made up of 15 amino acids. V lost 3 bases to trimming and J lost 1 base, with 9 bases between them. The CDR3 region is CASSDTGGNTGELFF. DNA of the CDR3: TGCGCCAGCAGTGACACCGGGGGGAACACCGGGGAGCTGTTTTTT.

This chain uses TRBV29-1 with TRBJ2-1, with D possibly being TRBD2 (6 bases). Trimming pared 3 bases from V and 6 bases from J, leaving 9 bases between. The CDR3 extends over 12 amino acids. Germline values: CDR1 SQVTM, CDR2 ANQGSEA. The CDR3 loop reads CSVDGGGNEQFF. DNA of the CDR3: TGCAGCGTTGATGGGGGAGGCAATGAGCAGTTCTTC.